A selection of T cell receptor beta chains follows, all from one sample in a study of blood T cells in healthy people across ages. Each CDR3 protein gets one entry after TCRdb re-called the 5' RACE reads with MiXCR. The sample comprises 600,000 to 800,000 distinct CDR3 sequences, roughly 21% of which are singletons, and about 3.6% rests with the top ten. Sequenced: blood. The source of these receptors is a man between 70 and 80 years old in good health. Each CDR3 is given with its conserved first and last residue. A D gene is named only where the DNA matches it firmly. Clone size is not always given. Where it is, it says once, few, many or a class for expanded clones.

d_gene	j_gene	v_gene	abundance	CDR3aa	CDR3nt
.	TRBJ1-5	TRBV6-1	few	CASSGSVGTGWHF	TGTGCCAGCAGTGGGTCGGTGGGCACTGGATGGCATTTT
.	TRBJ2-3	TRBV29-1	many	CSAGVGSPDTQYF	TGCAGCGCAGGGGTGGGTAGCCCAGATACGCAGTATTTT
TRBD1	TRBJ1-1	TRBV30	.	CAWSVRTGEGTEAFF	TGTGCCTGGAGTGTACGGACAGGGGAGGGCACTGAAGCTTTCTTT
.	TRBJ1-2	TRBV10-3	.	CAISFYPGDSNYGYTF	TGTGCCATCAGTTTTTACCCGGGAGATTCTAACTATGGCTACACCTTC
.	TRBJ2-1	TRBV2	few	CASSEARSYNEQFF	TGTGCCAGCAGTGAAGCGCGGTCCTACAATGAGCAGTTCTTC
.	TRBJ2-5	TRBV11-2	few	CASSYGPQGTQYF	TGTGCCAGCAGCTATGGCCCTCAGGGGACCCAGTACTTC
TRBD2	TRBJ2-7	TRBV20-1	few	CSASGGSYEQYF	TGCAGTGCTAGCGGCGGGAGCTACGAGCAGTACTTC
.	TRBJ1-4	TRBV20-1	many	CSARYPAATNEKLFF	TGCAGTGCTAGGTATCCAGCCGCAACTAATGAAAAACTGTTTTTT
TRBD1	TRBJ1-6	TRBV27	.	CASSSISTGGGSPLHF	TGTGCCAGCAGTTCTATCTCGACAGGGGGCGGTTCACCCCTCCACTTT
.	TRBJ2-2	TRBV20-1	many	CSARTVNTGELFF	TGCAGTGCTAGGACAGTGAACACCGGGGAGCTGTTTTTT
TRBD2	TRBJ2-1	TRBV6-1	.	CASTHGLAGDNERFF	TGTGCCAGCACTCATGGACTAGCGGGAGACAATGAGCGGTTCTTC
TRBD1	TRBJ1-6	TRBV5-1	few	CASSLDPGTVGSPLHF	TGCGCCAGCAGCTTGGATCCGGGGACAGTAGGTTCACCCCTCCACTTT
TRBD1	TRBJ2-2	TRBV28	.	CASSDRGLTGELFF	TGTGCCAGCAGCGACAGGGGGCTCACCGGGGAGCTGTTTTTT
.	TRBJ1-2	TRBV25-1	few	CASSDSARANYGYTF	TGTGCCAGCAGTGATTCCGCCCGGGCAAACTATGGCTACACCTTC
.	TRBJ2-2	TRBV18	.	CASSPRQTNDGELFF	TGTGCCAGCTCACCACGTCAGACGAACGACGGGGAGCTGTTTTTT
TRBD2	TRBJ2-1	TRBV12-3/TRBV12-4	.	CASSLVGTSGGLGNEQFF	TGTGCCAGCAGTTTAGTAGGGACTAGCGGAGGCCTGGGCAATGAGCAGTTCTTC
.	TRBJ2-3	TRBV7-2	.	CASRTVRGTDTQYF	TGTGCCAGCAGAACAGTGAGGGGCACAGATACGCAGTATTTT
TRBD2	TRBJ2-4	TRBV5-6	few	CASSLNEASGIELAKNIQYF	TGTGCCAGCAGCTTGAATGAGGCTAGCGGGATCGAGTTGGCCAAAAACATTCAGTACTTC
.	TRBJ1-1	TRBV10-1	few	CASSDPNTEAFF	TGCGCCAGCAGTGATCCAAACACTGAAGCTTTCTTT
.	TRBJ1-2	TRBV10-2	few	CASSEEGRIYGYTF	TGCGCCAGCAGTGAGGAGGGGAGGATCTATGGCTACACCTTC
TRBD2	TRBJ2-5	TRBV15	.	CATSALAGPKLYF	TGTGCCACCAGTGCACTAGCGGGACCTAAGCTGTACTTC
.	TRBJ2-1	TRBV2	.	CASSPTWAEQFF	TGTGCCAGCAGTCCTACGTGGGCGGAGCAGTTCTTC
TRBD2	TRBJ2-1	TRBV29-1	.	CSACAGLADNEQFF	TGCAGCGCATGCGCCGGACTAGCGGATAATGAGCAGTTCTTC